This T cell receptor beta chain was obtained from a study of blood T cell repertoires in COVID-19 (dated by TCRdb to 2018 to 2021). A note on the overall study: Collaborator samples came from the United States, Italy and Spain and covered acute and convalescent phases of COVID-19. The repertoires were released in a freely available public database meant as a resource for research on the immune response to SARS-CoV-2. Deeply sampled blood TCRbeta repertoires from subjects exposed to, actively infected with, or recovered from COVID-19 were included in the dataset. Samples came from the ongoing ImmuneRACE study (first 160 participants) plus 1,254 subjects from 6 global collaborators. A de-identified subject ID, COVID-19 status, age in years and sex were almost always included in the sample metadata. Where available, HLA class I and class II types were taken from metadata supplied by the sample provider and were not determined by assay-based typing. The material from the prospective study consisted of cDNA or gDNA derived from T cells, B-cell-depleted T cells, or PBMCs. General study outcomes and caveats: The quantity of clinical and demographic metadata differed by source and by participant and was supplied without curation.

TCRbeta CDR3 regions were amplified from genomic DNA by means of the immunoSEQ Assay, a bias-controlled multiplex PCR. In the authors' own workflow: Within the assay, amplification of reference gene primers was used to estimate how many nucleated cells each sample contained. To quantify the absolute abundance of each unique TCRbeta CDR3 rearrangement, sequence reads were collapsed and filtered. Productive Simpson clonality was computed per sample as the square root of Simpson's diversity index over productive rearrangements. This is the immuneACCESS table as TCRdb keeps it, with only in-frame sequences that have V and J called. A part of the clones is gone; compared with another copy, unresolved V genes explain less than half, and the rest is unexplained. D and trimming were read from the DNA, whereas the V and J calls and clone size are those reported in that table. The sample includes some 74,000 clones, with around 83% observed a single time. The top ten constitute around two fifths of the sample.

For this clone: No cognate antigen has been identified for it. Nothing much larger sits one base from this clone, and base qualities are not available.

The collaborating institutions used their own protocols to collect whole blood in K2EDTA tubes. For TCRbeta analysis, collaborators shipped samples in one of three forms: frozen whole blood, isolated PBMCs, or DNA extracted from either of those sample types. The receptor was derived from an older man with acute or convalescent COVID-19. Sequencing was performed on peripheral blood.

The base sequence is TGTGCCAGCGCACAGGGTAATTCACCCCTCCACTTT. This translates into CASAQGNSPLHF. The sequence links TRBV6-5 to TRBJ1-6; the D gene is perhaps TRBD1, from 6 matching bases. CDR1 and CDR2 are drawn from the germline V gene: MNHEY, SVGAGI. Taken from cysteine to phenylalanine, the CDR3 has 12 residues. Only the CDR3 portion is preserved as DNA: 36 bases, with reading frame beginning at the first base. Relative to germline, V is 8 bases shorter and J is 6 bases shorter, with 8 bases between their ends.